This T cell receptor (beta chain) was profiled in a study of T cell repertoires in cytomegalovirus infection. About the research overall: The public TCR beta signatures pointed to both CMV infection and matching HLA type.

One entry per CDR3 protein results from TCRdb running MiXCR on the reads. The data contain 86,000 or so distinct CDR3 sequences, 20% to 30% of them singletons. As to this clonotype: What it binds is not known.

Study-level points and caveats: The ex vivo response was dominated by HLA-C-restricted CMV-specific TCR beta clonotypes.

This CDR3 comprises 17 residues. Germline V gene lookup returns CDR1 SEHNR and CDR2 FQNEAQ (reference sequence). The ends lost 8 bases at V and 0 bases at J; junction bases unmatched: 11. This TCR derives from a human donor in good health (CMV status not recorded). Some clones in this sample may be carry-over from other donors' samples. The sample consisted of CD8+ T cells from cultured PBMCs, taken from culture after CMV antigen stimulation. The chain has TRBV7-9 and TRBJ1-4; TRBD1 aligns across 8 bases. DNA for the CDR3: TGTGCCAGCGGCCAAGGACAGGGACTTGCAACTAATGAAAAACTGTTTTTT. Translation: CASGQGQGLATNEKLFF.